The T cell receptor (beta chain) described here comes from a study of neurological immune-mediated disorders. TCRdb reprocessed the 5' RACE reads with MiXCR, giving one entry per CDR3 protein. Of over 60,000 distinct CDR3 sequences listed, around 4.6% are singletons. Remarks on this clonotype: A junction end diverges from the germline sequence, so it may reflect a read error.

Germline lookup yields CDR1 ENHRY and CDR2 SYGVKD. The CDR3 has 17 residues. The sample comprised PBMCs. The J gene is TRBJ1-6, the V gene TRBV10-3; maybe TRBD1 (5 bases). This TCR was recovered from a woman in her 30s with multiple sclerosis. The CDR3: CAISESLPSGDASTLNF. CDR3 nucleotide sequence: TGTGCCATCAGTGAGTCGCTCCCGTCGGGGGATGCTTCAACCCTCAACTTT.